The 5 T cell receptor beta chains given below trace back to one sample, sequenced in a study of identical twins. TCRdb re-derived calls from the 5' RACE reads in MiXCR, one entry per CDR3 protein. The repertoire includes around 1.7 million distinct CDR3 sequences, roughly 35% of them detected once, and approximately 0.29% sits in the top ten. Sequenced material: cord blood. The receptors were gathered from a newborn girl in good health.

The chain has TRBV7-8 and TRBJ2-7; maybe TRBD1 (5 bases). Between the trimmed V and J ends, which lost 3 bases and 2 bases, there was a span of 11 bases. Looked up from germline, CDR1 is SGHVS and CDR2 is FQNEAQ. This CDR3 spans 14 amino acids. The CDR3 spells CASSFWHRPYEQYF. CDR3 sequence (DNA): TGTGCCAGCAGCTTTTGGCACAGGCCCTACGAGCAGTACTTC.

The rearrangement joins TRBV7-2 to TRBJ2-1, with 9 nucleotides matching TRBD2. The ends lost 4 bases at V and 5 bases at J; junction bases unmatched: 9. The germline V gene encodes CDR1 SGHTA and CDR2 FQGNSA. The CDR3 extends over 16 amino acids. The CDR3 nucleotides are TGTGCCAGCAGCTCGACCTTAGCGGGGGCCAACAATGAGCAGTTCTTC. The encoded protein is CASSSTLAGANNEQFF.

This clonotype was found a few times. The chain joins TRBV4-2 to TRBJ2-4; 11 positions match TRBD2. TRBJ2-7 matches the DNA end more closely, so the J call is doubtful. The CDR3 has 17 amino acids. From germline, CDR1 is LGHNA and CDR2 YNFKEQ. The CDR3, as DNA: TGTGCCAGCAGCCAAGATTCTGAGCTAGCGGGAGGCTACGAGCAGTACTTC. Its translation is CASSQDSELAGGYEQYF.

A remark on this clonotype: A single base separates this from a much larger clone, so it may be a read error. The genes are TRBV4-2 and TRBJ2-7; D is ambiguous. Germline V gene data show CDR1 as LGHNA and CDR2 as YNFKEQ. The CDR3 is 18 amino acids. The CDR3 reads CASSQDAPGGIFSHEQYF. As DNA, the CDR3 is TGTGCCAGCAGCCAAGATGCTCCGGGTGGGATCTTCTCCCACGAGCAGTACTTC.

This clonotype came up a few times. V and J are TRBV12-3 or TRBV12-4 and TRBJ1-6, with 7 bases that match TRBD1. The CDR3 length is 17 residues. V gave up 2 bases and J gave up 7 bases; unmatched junction bases: 11. The CDR3, as DNA: TGTGCCAGCAGTTTATCCGACAGGGCGGATATAAATTCACCCCTCCACTTT. Its translation is CASSLSDRADINSPLHF.